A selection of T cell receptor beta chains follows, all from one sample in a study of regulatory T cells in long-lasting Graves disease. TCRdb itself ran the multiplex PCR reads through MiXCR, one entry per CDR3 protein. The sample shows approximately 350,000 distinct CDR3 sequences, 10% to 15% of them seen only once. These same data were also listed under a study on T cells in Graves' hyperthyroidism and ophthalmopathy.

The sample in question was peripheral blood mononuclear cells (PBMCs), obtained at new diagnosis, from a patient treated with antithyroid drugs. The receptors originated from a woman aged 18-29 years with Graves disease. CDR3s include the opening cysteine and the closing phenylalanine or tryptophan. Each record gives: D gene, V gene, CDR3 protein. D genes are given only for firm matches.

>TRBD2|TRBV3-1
CASSRRLPGGGASNEQFF
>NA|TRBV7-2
CASRLPGHDMRNEQFF
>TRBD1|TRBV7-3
CASSSQGRTSSTDTQYF
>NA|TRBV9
CASSVVGGTEQYF
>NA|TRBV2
CASRSRPPNTEAFF
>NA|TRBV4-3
CASSPSLFSTDTQYF
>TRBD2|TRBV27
CASSSIAGGFDEQFF
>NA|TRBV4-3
CASSQGDKLYTGELFF
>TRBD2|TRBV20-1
CSARDGGLAGVYEQYF
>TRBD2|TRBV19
CASRLAGVFQETQYF
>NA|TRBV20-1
CSARDVYYGTGELFF
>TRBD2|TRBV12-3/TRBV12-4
CASSPLAETYNEQFF
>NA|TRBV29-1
CSVEDLRGAHYEQYF
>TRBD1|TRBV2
CASSSGPSTDRVEQYF
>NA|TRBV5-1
CASSLTVRTNEKLFF
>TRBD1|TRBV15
CATSRLDRGNEKLFF
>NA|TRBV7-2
CASSLTRDSNYGYTF
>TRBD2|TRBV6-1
CASRGTSNTGELFF
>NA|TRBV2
CASSEFSTRALGFF
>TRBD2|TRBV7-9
CASSPSGSYNEQFF
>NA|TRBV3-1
CASSQGAPSNQPQHF
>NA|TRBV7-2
CASSLKRGRIVPEAFF
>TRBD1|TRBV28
CASSSTGVSIDEQFF
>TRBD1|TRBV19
CASSILGAGGGEQFF
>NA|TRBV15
CATSRERLDEQYF
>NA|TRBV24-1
CATTTTDKDTQYF
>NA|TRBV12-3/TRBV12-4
CASSHPAGYTIYF
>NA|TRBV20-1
CSARALLLWGQYF
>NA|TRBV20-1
CSATGSRESFYGYTF
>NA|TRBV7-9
CASSLARGNTGELFF
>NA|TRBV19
CASSIDSGRSRGDTEAFF
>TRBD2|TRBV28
CASSSPGLAAQETQYF
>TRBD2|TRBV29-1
CSAKWVSGGSYEQYF
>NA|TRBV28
CASIQGGTGELFF
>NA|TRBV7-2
CASSFVLTPYPKNIQYF
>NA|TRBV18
CASSPPGGQSPEAFF
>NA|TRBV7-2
CASSLVPWEQYF
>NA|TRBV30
CAWRYTGELFF
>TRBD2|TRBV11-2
CASSLVMRESDTGELFF
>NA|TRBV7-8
CASSLKEYEQYF
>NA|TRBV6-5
CASSSPRGEQFF
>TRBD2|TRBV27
CVSSFGTSGSRPYF
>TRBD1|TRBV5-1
CASRKSTGRNYGYTF
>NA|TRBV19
CASSIQGSGQPQHF
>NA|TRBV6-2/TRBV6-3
CASSPMRGPYNEQFF
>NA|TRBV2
CASSEGRGPNEQFF
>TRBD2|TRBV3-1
CASSQGTSGPSNEQFF
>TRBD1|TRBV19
CASTGTGGSWSNYGYTF
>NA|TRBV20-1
CSATSAGIGAKNIQYF
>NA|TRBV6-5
CASSYSSAPNTEAFF
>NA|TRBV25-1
CASSEFPSGLVTSRNEQFF
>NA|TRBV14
CASSQDPGPNEQFF
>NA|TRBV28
CASSPPEMNTEAFF
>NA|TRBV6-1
CASSQIQQNTEAFF
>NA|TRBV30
CAWSGLAEQFF
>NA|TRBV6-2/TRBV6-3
CASSSGLLVDTQYF
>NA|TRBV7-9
CASSTTADYGYTF
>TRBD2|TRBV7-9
CASSPSIGGLAETDTQYF
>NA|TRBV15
CATSRQWAVNTEAFF